This TCR beta chain was observed in a study of OX40 agonist ivuxolimab in advanced cancers. On the study more broadly: Patients were roughly 87% male with ages roughly 20 to 85, mean about 65.

Germline values: CDR1 SGHVS, CDR2 FNYEAQ. The CDR3 runs to 14 residues. Trimming at V came to 1 base and at J to 6 bases, leaving 3 bases not matched to a gene. The repertoire was sequenced with immunoSEQ multiplex PCR; TCRdb's copy has only in-frame clones and lacks some. The sample carries some 42,000 clones, 80% to 90% recorded once. The chain employs TRBV7-6 and TRBJ2-7; 10 bases fit TRBD2. Here the sequenced sample was CD4+ or CD8+ T cells sorted from blood, taken in a trial of the OX40 agonist ivuxolimab. The TCR originated in an adult with an advanced solid tumor such as melanoma, head and neck, liver or kidney cancer. CDR3 DNA: TGTGCCAGCAGCTTAGGGCTAGCGGGAGCCGAGCAGTACTTC. Translated, it gives CASSLGLAGAEQYF.